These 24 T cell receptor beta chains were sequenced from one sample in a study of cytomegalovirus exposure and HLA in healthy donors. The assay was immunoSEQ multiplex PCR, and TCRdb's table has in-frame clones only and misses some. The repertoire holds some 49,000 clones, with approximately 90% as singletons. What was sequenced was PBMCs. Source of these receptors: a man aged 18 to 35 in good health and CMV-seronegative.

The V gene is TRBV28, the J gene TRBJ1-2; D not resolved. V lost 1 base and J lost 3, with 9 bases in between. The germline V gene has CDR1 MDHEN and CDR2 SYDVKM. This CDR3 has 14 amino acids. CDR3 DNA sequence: TGTGCCAGCAGTTTATCGTCCGGGGACTATGGCTACACCTTC. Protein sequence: CASSLSSGDYGYTF.

CDR3 amino acids: CASSESSGKYNEQFF. The CDR3 DNA reads as TGTGCCAGCAGCGAAAGTAGCGGGAAATACAATGAGCAGTTCTTC. The genes are TRBV6-5 and TRBJ2-1; TRBD2 matches at 8 bases. Trimming cost V 6 bases and J 4 bases; bases outside gene matches: 8. This CDR3 comprises 15 residues. From germline, CDR1 is MNHEY and CDR2 SVGAGI.

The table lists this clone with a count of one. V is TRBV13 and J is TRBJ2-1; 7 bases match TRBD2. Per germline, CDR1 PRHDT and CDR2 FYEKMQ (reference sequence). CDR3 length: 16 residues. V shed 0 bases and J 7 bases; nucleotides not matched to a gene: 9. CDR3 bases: TGTGCCAGCAGCTTAGGGGGGGGAAGAGCGGGAAATGAGCAGTTCTTC. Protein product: CASSLGGGRAGNEQFF. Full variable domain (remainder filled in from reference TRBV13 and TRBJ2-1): AAGVIQSPRHLIKEKRETATLKCYPIPRHDTVYWYQQGPGQDPQFLISFYEKMQSDKGSIPDRFSAQQFSDYHSELNMSSLELGDSALYFCASSLGGGRAGNEQFFGPGTRLTVL.

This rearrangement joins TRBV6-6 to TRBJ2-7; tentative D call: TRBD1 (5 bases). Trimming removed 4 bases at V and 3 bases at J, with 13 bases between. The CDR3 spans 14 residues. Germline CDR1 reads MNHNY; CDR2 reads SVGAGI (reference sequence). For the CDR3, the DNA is TGTGCCAGCAGTTCCCTCGGGCAGGGCTACGAGCAGTACTTC. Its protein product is CASSSLGQGYEQYF.

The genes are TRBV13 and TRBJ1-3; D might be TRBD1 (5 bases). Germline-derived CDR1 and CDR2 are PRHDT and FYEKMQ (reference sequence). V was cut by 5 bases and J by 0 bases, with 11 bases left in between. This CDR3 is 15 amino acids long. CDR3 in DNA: TGTGCCAGCAGCCAGGGCAGGGCCTCTGGAAACACCATATATTTT. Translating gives CASSQGRASGNTIYF. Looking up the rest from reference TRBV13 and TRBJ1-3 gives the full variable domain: AAGVIQSPRHLIKEKRETATLKCYPIPRHDTVYWYQQGPGQDPQFLISFYEKMQSDKGSIPDRFSAQQFSDYHSELNMSSLELGDSALYFCASSQGRASGNTIYFGEGSWLTVV.

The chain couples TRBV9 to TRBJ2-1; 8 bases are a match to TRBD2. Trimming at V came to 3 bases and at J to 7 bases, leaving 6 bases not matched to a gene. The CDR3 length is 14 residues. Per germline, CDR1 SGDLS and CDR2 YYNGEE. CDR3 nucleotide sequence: TGTGCCAGCAGCGGGCGGACTAGCAGGAATGAGCAGTTCTTC. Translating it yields CASSGRTSRNEQFF. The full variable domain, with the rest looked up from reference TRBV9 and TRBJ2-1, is DSGVTQTPKHLITATGQRVTLRCSPRSGDLSVYWYQQSLDQGLQFLIQYYNGEERAKGNILERFSAQQFPDLHSELNLSSLELGDSALYFCASSGRTSRNEQFFGPGTRLTVL.

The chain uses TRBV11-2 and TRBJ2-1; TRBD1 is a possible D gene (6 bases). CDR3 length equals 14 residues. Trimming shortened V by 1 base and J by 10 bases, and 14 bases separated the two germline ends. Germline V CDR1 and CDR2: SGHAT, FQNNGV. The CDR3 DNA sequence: TGTGCCAGCAGCTTAGGGGACCTGGGGGCCGAGCAGTTCTTC. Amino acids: CASSLGDLGAEQFF.

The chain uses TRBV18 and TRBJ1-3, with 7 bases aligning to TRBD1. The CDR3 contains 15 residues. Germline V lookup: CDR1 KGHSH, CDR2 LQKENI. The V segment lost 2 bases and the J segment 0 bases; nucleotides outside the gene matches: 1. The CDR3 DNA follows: TGTGCCAGCTCACCAGGGACAGTCTCTGGAAACACCATATATTTT. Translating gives CASSPGTVSGNTIYF.

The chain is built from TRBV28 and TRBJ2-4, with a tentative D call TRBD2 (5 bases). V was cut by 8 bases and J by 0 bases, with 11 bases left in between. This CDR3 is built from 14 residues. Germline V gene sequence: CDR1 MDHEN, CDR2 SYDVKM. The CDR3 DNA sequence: TGTGCCAGCTCGGGGTATCGAGCCAAAAACATTCAGTACTTC. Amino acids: CASSGYRAKNIQYF.

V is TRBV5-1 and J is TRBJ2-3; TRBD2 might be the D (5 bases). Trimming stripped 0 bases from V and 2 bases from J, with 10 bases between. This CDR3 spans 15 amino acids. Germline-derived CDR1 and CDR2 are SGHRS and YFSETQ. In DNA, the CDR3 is TGCGCCAGCAGCTTGGTCGGAGGAAACACAGATACGCAGTATTTT. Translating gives CASSLVGGNTDTQYF.

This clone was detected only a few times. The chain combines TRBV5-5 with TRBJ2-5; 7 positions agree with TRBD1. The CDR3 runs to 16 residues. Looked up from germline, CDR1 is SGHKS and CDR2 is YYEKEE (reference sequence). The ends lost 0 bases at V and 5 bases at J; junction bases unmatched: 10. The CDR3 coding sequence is TGTGCCAGCAGCTTGGGTTGGACAGGCTCGGGGGAGACCCAGTACTTC. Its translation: CASSLGWTGSGETQYF.

CDR3 in amino acids: CASGGQTGTSGYNEQFF. DNA of the CDR3: TGTGCCAGCGGAGGGCAGACCGGGACTAGCGGATACAATGAGCAGTTCTTC. The chain is built from TRBV28 and TRBJ2-1, with 11 nucleotides matching TRBD2. Trimming removed 8 bases from V and 4 bases from J; junction bases left unmatched: 13. The V gene's germline CDR1 is MDHEN and CDR2 SYDVKM. The CDR3 totals 17 residues.

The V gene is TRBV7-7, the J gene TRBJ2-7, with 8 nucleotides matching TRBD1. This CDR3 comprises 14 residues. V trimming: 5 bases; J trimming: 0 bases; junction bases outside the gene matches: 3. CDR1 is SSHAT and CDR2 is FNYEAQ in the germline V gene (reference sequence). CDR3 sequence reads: CASSRDRYSYEQYF. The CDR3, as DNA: TGTGCCAGCAGCAGGGACAGGTACTCCTACGAGCAGTACTTC.

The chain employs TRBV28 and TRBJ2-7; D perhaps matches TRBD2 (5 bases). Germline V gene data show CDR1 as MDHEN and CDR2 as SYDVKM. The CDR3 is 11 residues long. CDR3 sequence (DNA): TGTGCTGCAAAGGGAGCCTACGAGCAGTACTTC. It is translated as CAAKGAYEQYF.

The CDR3 DNA sequence: TGTGCCAGCAGCACTCGACAGGTTCCTCAAGAGACCCAGTACTTC. This encodes CASSTRQVPQETQYF. The chain recombines TRBV9 with TRBJ2-5, with D possibly TRBD1 on 6 matching bases. Trimming left V 4 bases short and J 2 bases short, with 15 bases between. The CDR3 contains 15 residues. CDR1 is SGDLS, CDR2 YYNGEE, per germline.

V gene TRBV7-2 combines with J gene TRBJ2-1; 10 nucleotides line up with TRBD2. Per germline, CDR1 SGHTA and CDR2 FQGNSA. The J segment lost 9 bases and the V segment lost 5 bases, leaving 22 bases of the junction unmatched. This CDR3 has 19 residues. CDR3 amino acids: CASSPSGGLGKVEHGEQFF. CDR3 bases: TGTGCCAGCAGCCCTAGCGGGGGTCTTGGGAAGGTAGAACATGGTGAGCAGTTCTTC.

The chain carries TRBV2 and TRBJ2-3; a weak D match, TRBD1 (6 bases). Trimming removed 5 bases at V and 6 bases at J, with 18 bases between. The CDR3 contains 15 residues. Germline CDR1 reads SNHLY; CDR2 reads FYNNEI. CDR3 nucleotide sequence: TGTGCCAGCAGTCCAATAGGGGGTATGGGCGATACGCAGTATTTT. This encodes CASSPIGGMGDTQYF.

The CDR3 region has the DNA TGTGCCAGCAGCCCTGCTAGCGGGATATTGGGTGAGCAGTACTTC. Encoded protein: CASSPASGILGEQYF. V is TRBV4-2 and J is TRBJ2-7, with 9 nucleotides matching TRBD2. Trimming removed 4 bases from V and 7 bases from J; junction bases left unmatched: 11. This CDR3 is built from 15 residues. CDR1 is LGHNA and CDR2 is YNFKEQ in the germline V gene.

CDR3 nucleotides: TGTGCCAGCAGTTACGGCGGGATTCCCTACGAGCAGTACTTC. Its translation: CASSYGGIPYEQYF. The chain employs TRBV6-5 and TRBJ2-7, with D tentatively TRBD2 (6 bases). The length of the CDR3 is 14 residues. Trimming pared 2 bases from V and 2 bases from J, leaving 10 bases between. The germline CDR1 and CDR2 sequences are MNHEY and SVGAGI.

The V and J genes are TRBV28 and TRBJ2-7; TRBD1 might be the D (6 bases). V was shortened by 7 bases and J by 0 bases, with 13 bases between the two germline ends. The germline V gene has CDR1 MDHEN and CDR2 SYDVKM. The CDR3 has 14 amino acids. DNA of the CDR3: TGTGCCAGCACCCGGACAGCCGGCTCCTACGAGCAGTACTTC. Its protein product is CASTRTAGSYEQYF.

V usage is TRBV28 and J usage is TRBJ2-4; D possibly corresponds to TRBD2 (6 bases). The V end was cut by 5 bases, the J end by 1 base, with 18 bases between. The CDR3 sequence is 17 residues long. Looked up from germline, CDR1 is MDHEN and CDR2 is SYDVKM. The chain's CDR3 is CASSAPTEGHAKNIQYF. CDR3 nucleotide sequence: TGTGCCAGCAGTGCCCCCACGGAGGGCCACGCCAAAAACATTCAGTACTTC.

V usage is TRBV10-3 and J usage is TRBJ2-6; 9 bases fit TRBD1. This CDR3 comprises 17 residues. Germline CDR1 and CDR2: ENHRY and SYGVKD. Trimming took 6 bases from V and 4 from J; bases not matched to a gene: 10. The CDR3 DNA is TGTGCCATCAGCGAGAGGACAGGGGCTGCGGGGGCCAACGTCCTGACTTTC. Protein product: CAISERTGAAGANVLTF.

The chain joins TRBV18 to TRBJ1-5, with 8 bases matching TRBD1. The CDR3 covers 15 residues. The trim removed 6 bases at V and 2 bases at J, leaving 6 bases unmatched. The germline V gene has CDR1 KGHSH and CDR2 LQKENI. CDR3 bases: TGTGCCAGCTCGCCAGGGACAGGAGGCAATCAGCCCCAGCATTTT. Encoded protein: CASSPGTGGNQPQHF.

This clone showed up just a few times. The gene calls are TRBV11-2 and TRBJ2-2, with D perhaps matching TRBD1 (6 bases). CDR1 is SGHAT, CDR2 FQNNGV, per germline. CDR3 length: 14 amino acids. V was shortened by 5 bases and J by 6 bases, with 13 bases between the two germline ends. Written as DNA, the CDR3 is TGTGCCAGCAGCGCACAGGGTATGGCCGGGGAGCTGTTTTTT. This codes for CASSAQGMAGELFF. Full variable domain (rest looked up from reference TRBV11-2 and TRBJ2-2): EAGVAQSPRYKIIEKRQSVAFWCNPISGHATLYWYQQILGQGPKLLIQFQNNGVVDDSQLPKDRFSAERLKGVDSTLKIQPAKLEDSAVYLCASSAQGMAGELFFGEGSRLTVL.